This TCR beta chain was found in a study of molecular identifiers for immune sequencing clone quantification. The study, taken as a whole, reports: Identical TCR molecules that share a barcode could lead to an underestimation of highly expanded clone sizes.

Naive CD8 T cells were sorted as CD8+CD4-CCR7+CD45RA+. This clonotype was recorded many times. Its antigen is still unknown. Looked up from germline, CDR1 is MNHEY and CDR2 is SVGAGI. The CDR3 spans 15 residues. Trimming cost V 5 bases and J 4 bases, with 12 bases left between them. Each CDR3 protein is one row after TCRdb ran MiXCR on the PCR reads. The sample gives some 40,000 distinct CDR3 sequences, around 18% of which show up once; about 6.2% is in the top ten. The sample comprised naive CD8+ T cells from blood, with Jurkat cell RNA spiked in. Subset of the sample: FACS-sorted CD8+CD4-CCR7+CD45RA+ naive T cells. The chain links TRBV6-5 to TRBJ1-6, with D maybe TRBD1 (6 bases). The origin of this receptor is a human donor in good health. Some libraries in this study had Jurkat cell RNA spiked in. The CDR3 DNA reads TGTGCCAGCAGTAGTACAGGGTCGTATAATTCACCCCTCCACTTT. Amino acid sequence: CASSSTGSYNSPLHF.